The 5 T cell receptor beta chains reported below all come from one sample, sequenced in a study of Graves' ophthalmopathy and Graves' hyperthyroidism. For repertoire sequencing, the TCR beta CDR3 regions were amplified from RNA transcripts. Second-round multiplex PCR came after first-round RT-PCR with HTBI primers. From the multiplex PCR reads, TCRdb called clonotypes with MiXCR, one entry per CDR3 protein. The sample includes around 520,000 distinct CDR3 sequences, about 40% of them seen just once. Specimen: peripheral blood or thyroid tissue (not recorded which). The receptor set was obtained from an adult man with Graves' hyperthyroidism.

This clonotype was picked up many times. The J gene is TRBJ2-7, the V gene TRBV10-3, with 7 bases fitting TRBD1. The CDR3 is made up of 14 amino acids. V lost 2 bases, J lost 3 bases, and 4 bases stayed unmatched. From germline, CDR1 is ENHRY and CDR2 SYGVKD. The CDR3: CAISEEGQSYEQYF. The CDR3 nucleotides are TGTGCCATCAGTGAGGAGGGACAGAGCTACGAGCAGTACTTC.

The sample holds many counts of this clonotype. V is TRBV24-1 and J is TRBJ2-7, with D perhaps TRBD1 (6 bases). The CDR3 loop spans 15 amino acids. Germline CDR1 is KGHDR and CDR2 is SFDVKD. V gave up 0 bases and J gave up 3 bases, with 11 bases separating them. CDR3 protein: CATSDLPGTSYEQYF. CDR3 coding DNA: TGTGCCACCAGTGATTTGCCAGGGACAAGCTACGAGCAGTACTTC.

This clonotype was picked up one time. This may arise from a read error, as a much more abundant clone is one base away. This sequence joins TRBV12-3 or TRBV12-4 and TRBJ1-3; D ambiguous. V shed 6 bases and J shed 3 bases, with 6 bases lying between them. CDR3 size: 12 residues. Here the CDR3 reads CASRGFGNTIYF. Written as DNA, the CDR3 is TGTGCCAGCAGGGGTTTTGGAAACACCATATATTTT.

This chain connects TRBV29-1 to TRBJ1-2, with 9 positions matching TRBD1. There are 13 residues in the CDR3. Germline trimming cut 3 bases from V and 7 bases from J; bases unmatched to any gene: 6. The germline CDR1 and CDR2 sequences are SQVTM and ANQGSEA. The CDR3: CSVDRTGARGYTF. In DNA, the CDR3 is TGCAGCGTTGACCGGACAGGGGCCCGTGGCTACACCTTC.

This chain joins TRBV10-3 and TRBJ2-5; no firm D call. CDR3 size: 12 residues. The germline gives CDR1 ENHRY, CDR2 SYGVKD. V was pared by 10 bases and J by 5 bases, with 14 bases between. CDR3 nucleotide sequence: TGTGCCAGCGTTTCACGGCCGGAGACCCAGTACTTC. Protein: CASVSRPETQYF.